This TCR beta chain was retrieved from a study of OX40 agonist ivuxolimab in advanced cancers. Study overall: As their treatment, patients were administered ivuxolimab, an agonistic anti-OX40 (CD134) antibody. Study-wide points: Also present in some nonresponders was a low level of normalized T-cell clonal expansion. At doses 0.1 to 3.0 mg/kg, CD4+ and CD8+ clones expanded.

The germline V gene encodes CDR1 KGHSH and CDR2 LQKENI. This CDR3 has 16 amino acids. With 2 bases clipped from V and 6 bases from J, the junction kept 7 bases outside the gene matches. The data were produced by immunoSEQ multiplex PCR, yet TCRdb's version contains in-frame clones alone and is incomplete. The data contain 60,000 to 85,000 clones, 70% to 90% of them singletons. This clone was seen a single time. Its antigen remains unidentified. This receptor was identified in an adult with an advanced solid tumor such as melanoma, head and neck, liver or kidney cancer. V gene TRBV18 combines with J gene TRBJ2-1; 10 bases match TRBD2. This sample comprised CD4+ or CD8+ T cells sorted from blood, obtained in a trial of the OX40 agonist ivuxolimab. CDR3 sequence (DNA): TGTGCCAGCTCACCAATCGGAGCGGGAGGGCCCAATGAGCAGTTCTTC. Translating gives CASSPIGAGGPNEQFF. The variable domain in full, completed from reference TRBV18 and TRBJ2-1, reads NAGVMQNPRHLVRRRGQEARLRCSPMKGHSHVYWYRQLPEEGLKFMVYLQKENIIDESGMPKERFSAEFPKEGPSILRIQQVVRGDSAAYFCASSPIGAGGPNEQFFGPGTRLTVL.